This is a list of T cell receptor beta chains from one sample in a study of T cells after yellow fever vaccination. Each CDR3 protein gets one entry after TCRdb re-called the 5' RACE reads with MiXCR. The sample lists approximately 300,000 distinct CDR3 sequences, about 10% seen once, with about 3.5% in the top ten. The input for sequencing was CD4+ T cells sorted from PBMCs, taken 45 days after the yellow fever booster vaccination. These receptors all stem from a man aged 18 to 30 who received the YFV17D yellow fever vaccine. Each CDR3 is given with its conserved first and last residue. The order of the fields is D gene, V gene, J gene, clone size, CDR3 DNA, CDR3 protein. The D gene is left open where the match is weak. Rows give clone size only sometimes, using once, few, many, or a class for an expanded clone.

>TRBD2|TRBV12-3/TRBV12-4|TRBJ2-1|few
TGTGCCAGCAGTCCGGGGACTAGCGGGGGGCGTGAGCAGTTCTTC
CASSPGTSGGREQFF
>.|TRBV18|TRBJ1-4|.
TGTGCCAGCTCATATAATGAAAAACTGTTTTTT
CASSYNEKLFF
>.|TRBV20-1|TRBJ1-4|.
TGCAGTGCTAGAGGGCCCGCCACAAATGAAAAACTGTTTTTT
CSARGPATNEKLFF
>TRBD2|TRBV7-3|TRBJ2-1|few
TGTGCCAGCAGCTTAATGTCTTTGGCACTAGCGGGGGGCGAGCAGTTCTTC
CASSLMSLALAGGEQFF
>.|TRBV15|TRBJ2-5|.
TGTGCCACCAGCAGAGACTCAGATGAAGAGACCCAGTACTTC
CATSRDSDEETQYF
>TRBD1|TRBV6-1|TRBJ1-6|.
TGTGCCAGCAGCCTAAAGATACAGGGGTCCTCCTATAATTCACCCCTCCACTTT
CASSLKIQGSSYNSPLHF
>.|TRBV15|TRBJ1-3|few
TGTGCCACCAGCGCCTTACCTGCTTACTCTGGAAACACCATATATTTT
CATSALPAYSGNTIYF
>TRBD1|TRBV29-1|TRBJ1-4|few
TGCAGCGTACACAGGGGAACTAATGAAAAACTGTTTTTT
CSVHRGTNEKLFF
>TRBD1|TRBV20-1|TRBJ1-2|once
TGCAGTGCTACCTTCTCGGGACAGGGTGTTGCGGGCTATGGCTACACCTTC
CSATFSGQGVAGYGYTF
>.|TRBV6-2/TRBV6-3|TRBJ1-1|.
TGTGCCAGCAAAGGGACGAACACTGAAGCTTTCTTT
CASKGTNTEAFF
>.|TRBV7-9|TRBJ2-1|.
TGTGCCAGCAGCTTCGGTGGAACAACCTACAATGAGCAGTTCTTC
CASSFGGTTYNEQFF
>.|TRBV3-1|TRBJ1-3|few
TGTGCCAGCAGCCAAGGCAGTGCTGGAAACACCATATATTTT
CASSQGSAGNTIYF
>.|TRBV20-1|TRBJ2-2|.
TGCAGTGCTCATGGTGCCGCGGGGACGAACACCGGGGAGCTGTTTTTT
CSAHGAAGTNTGELFF
>.|TRBV6-6|TRBJ1-5|many
TGTGCCAGCACAGAGAGAACCGATCAGCCCCAGCATTTT
CASTERTDQPQHF
>.|TRBV5-4|TRBJ1-2|.
TGTGCCAGCAGCTCAGACCCGAATTCTTCTAACTATGGCTACACCTTC
CASSSDPNSSNYGYTF
>.|TRBV28|TRBJ2-5|.
TGTGCCAGCAGTACCCGGACTCAAGAGACCCAGTACTTC
CASSTRTQETQYF
>.|TRBV6-6|TRBJ2-3|.
TGTGCCAGCAGTTACGCTATCCCCAGGGCCAGCTTAGCGAGCACAGATACGCAGTATTTT
CASSYAIPRASLASTDTQYF
>TRBD1|TRBV7-2|TRBJ2-3|.
TGTGCCAGCAGTCGACCGCCGGGACAGGGCTCGGATACGCAGTATTTT
CASSRPPGQGSDTQYF
>TRBD1|TRBV7-2|TRBJ1-2|few
TGTGCCAGCAGCTTCCAACGCGGGGACAGTAGCTACACCTTC
CASSFQRGDSSYTF
>TRBD2|TRBV12-3/TRBV12-4|TRBJ2-3|.
TGTGCCAGCAGTTCCCCAACGACTAGCGGGGTGACAGATACGCAGTATTTT
CASSSPTTSGVTDTQYF
>.|TRBV12-3/TRBV12-4|TRBJ1-1|few
TGTGCCAGCAGTTTAGGAGGCTCCATGAACACTGAAGCTTTCTTT
CASSLGGSMNTEAFF
>.|TRBV5-6|TRBJ2-1|many
TGTGCCAGCAGCTCTGGATTAGGCCGGGACAAGCAGTTCTTC
CASSSGLGRDKQFF
>TRBD1|TRBV5-1|TRBJ2-2|few
TGCGCCAGCAGCCTGGACAGGAGCTCTCGTGGTGGGGAGCTGTTTTTT
CASSLDRSSRGGELFF
>TRBD2|TRBV20-1|TRBJ2-3|few
TGCAGTGCTAGACAGGGGACGATGGGGACTAGCGGACCCACAGATACGCAGTATTTT
CSARQGTMGTSGPTDTQYF
>.|TRBV30|TRBJ1-2|.
TGTGCCTGGAACTCTAACTATGGCTACACCTTC
CAWNSNYGYTF
>TRBD1|TRBV12-3/TRBV12-4|TRBJ2-2|.
TGTGCCAGCAGTAACAGGGGTGCGAACACCGGGGAGCTGTTTTTT
CASSNRGANTGELFF
>.|TRBV10-3|TRBJ1-5|few
TGTGCCATCAGTGAGTCAAACAGGGATCGGCATTTT
CAISESNRDRHF
>.|TRBV9|TRBJ2-1|few
TGTGCCAGCAGCCCCCAAGTCTCCTACAATGAGCAGTTCTTC
CASSPQVSYNEQFF
>.|TRBV7-9|TRBJ2-4|.
TGTGCCAGCAGCCGAACCGAGGCTCCTTCCCAGTACTTC
CASSRTEAPSQYF
>.|TRBV7-2|TRBJ2-3|few
TGTGCCAGCAGCTTAGCCTGGGAGCTAGATACGCAGTATTTT
CASSLAWELDTQYF
>.|TRBV9|TRBJ1-2|.
TGTGCCAGCAGCGTCCCCCGCGTGTACTACACCTTC
CASSVPRVYYTF
>.|TRBV5-1|TRBJ1-1|.
TGCGCCAGCAGCCAAGGGACCTCTGCCGGCACTGAAGCTTTCTTT
CASSQGTSAGTEAFF
>.|TRBV5-6|TRBJ2-7|.
TGTGCCAGCAGCTACACGGGGATCTCCTACGAGCAGTACTTC
CASSYTGISYEQYF
>.|TRBV4-1|TRBJ1-3|.
TGCGCCAGCAGCCAAGGACCTGGGCGGGGATCTGGAAACACCATATATTTT
CASSQGPGRGSGNTIYF
>.|TRBV7-2|TRBJ1-1|many
TGTGCCAGCAGCCTCGCGACAGCCATGAACACTGAAGCTTTCTTT
CASSLATAMNTEAFF
>TRBD1|TRBV5-1|TRBJ1-1|.
TGCGCCAGCAGCTACTATTCACAGGGGGACACTGAAGCTTTCTTT
CASSYYSQGDTEAFF
>.|TRBV7-2|TRBJ1-2|.
TGTGCCAGCAGCTACAGGGAGTTCGATGGCTACACCTTC
CASSYREFDGYTF
>TRBD2|TRBV7-2|TRBJ2-1|few
TGTGCCAGCAGGGGGGGAGGGATAGCCAATGAGCAGTTCTTC
CASRGGGIANEQFF
>TRBD1|TRBV6-5|TRBJ1-2|.
TGTGCCAGCAGTCCATGGACAGGGTCATATGGCTACACCTTC
CASSPWTGSYGYTF
>TRBD1|TRBV7-2|TRBJ1-6|.
TGTGCCAGCAGCCTCCGCACAGGGGGCTATTCACCCCTCCACTTT
CASSLRTGGYSPLHF